A selection of T cell receptor beta chains follows, all from one sample in a study of blood T cell repertoires in COVID-19. Measured with immunoSEQ multiplex PCR; TCRdb has only the in-frame clones, and not every one. This table holds 100,000 to 150,000 clones, 86% found once. The sequenced sample was peripheral blood. These receptors came from a woman aged 70-85 years with COVID-19, enrolled during active disease. CDR3s include the opening cysteine and the closing phenylalanine or tryptophan. The order of the fields is V gene, J gene, D gene, clone size, CDR3 DNA, CDR3 protein. The D gene is left open where the match is weak. Size is stated for part of the rows, as once, few or many counts, or as a class when the clone is expanded.

v_call: TRBV4-1
j_call: TRBJ2-3
d_call: TRBD2
clone_size: -
cdr3_nt: TGCGCCAGCCCCGGTACTAGCGGGGGGTTAATAACAGATACGCAGTATTTT
cdr3_aa: CASPGTSGGLITDTQYF

v_call: TRBV9
j_call: TRBJ2-2
d_call: TRBD1
clone_size: -
cdr3_nt: TGTGCCAGCAGCCCCGACAGGGCTGGCACCGGGGAGCTGTTTTTT
cdr3_aa: CASSPDRAGTGELFF

v_call: TRBV28
j_call: TRBJ1-1
d_call: -
clone_size: -
cdr3_nt: TGTGCCAGCAGTTTAGGGGGCCGAGCTTTCTTT
cdr3_aa: CASSLGGRAFF

v_call: TRBV7-8
j_call: TRBJ2-7
d_call: TRBD2
clone_size: -
cdr3_nt: TGTGCCAGCAGCTATGGGGGATTCCAGCGGGGAGATCGGCACGAGCAGTACTTC
cdr3_aa: CASSYGGFQRGDRHEQYF

v_call: TRBV19
j_call: TRBJ2-7
d_call: -
clone_size: -
cdr3_nt: TGTGCCAGTAGTTCCCCCGGACAGCGTAGTAGCGAGCAGTACTTC
cdr3_aa: CASSSPGQRSSEQYF

v_call: TRBV5-1
j_call: TRBJ2-3
d_call: TRBD2
clone_size: -
cdr3_nt: TGCGCCAGCAGCGTGGGACTAGCGGGGGGGAACACAGATACGCAGTATTTT
cdr3_aa: CASSVGLAGGNTDTQYF

v_call: TRBV5-1
j_call: TRBJ1-2
d_call: -
clone_size: -
cdr3_nt: TGCGCCAGCAGCTTAGGGTTAGCGGTCGAACGGGGAAATGGCTACACCTTC
cdr3_aa: CASSLGLAVERGNGYTF

v_call: TRBV7-2
j_call: TRBJ2-1
d_call: -
clone_size: -
cdr3_nt: TGTGCCAGCAGCTTAGCCGGGGACAATGAGCAGTTCTTC
cdr3_aa: CASSLAGDNEQFF

v_call: TRBV19
j_call: TRBJ1-1
d_call: TRBD1
clone_size: -
cdr3_nt: TGTGCCAGTCGACAGGGTGGCACTGAAGCTTTCTTT
cdr3_aa: CASRQGGTEAFF

v_call: TRBV9
j_call: TRBJ1-1
d_call: -
clone_size: -
cdr3_nt: TGTGCCAGCAGCGTAGGAGGAGCCTTGAACACTGAAGCTTTCTTT
cdr3_aa: CASSVGGALNTEAFF

v_call: TRBV4-2
j_call: TRBJ1-6
d_call: -
clone_size: -
cdr3_nt: TGTGCCAGCAGCCAAGGGATCGGCAGGGGCAGTCATTCACCCCTCCACTTT
cdr3_aa: CASSQGIGRGSHSPLHF

v_call: TRBV11-3
j_call: TRBJ1-1
d_call: -
clone_size: many
cdr3_nt: TGTGCCAGCAGCAAAGACGGGACAATTAACACTGAAGCTTTCTTT
cdr3_aa: CASSKDGTINTEAFF

v_call: TRBV5-6
j_call: TRBJ2-1
d_call: TRBD2
clone_size: -
cdr3_nt: TGTGCCAGCAGCTTGGGGGAGCGGGGACCGGGTAGTGAGCAGTTCTTC
cdr3_aa: CASSLGERGPGSEQFF

v_call: TRBV28
j_call: TRBJ2-6
d_call: -
clone_size: -
cdr3_nt: TGTGCCATCGGCCAGGGCCACTCTGGGGCCAACGTCCTGACTTTC
cdr3_aa: CAIGQGHSGANVLTF

v_call: TRBV6-6
j_call: TRBJ2-7
d_call: TRBD2
clone_size: once
cdr3_nt: TGTGCCAGCACCTACTTTGGCGGGGGATCCTACGAGCAGTACTTC
cdr3_aa: CASTYFGGGSYEQYF

v_call: TRBV27
j_call: TRBJ2-1
d_call: TRBD2
clone_size: -
cdr3_nt: TGTGCCAGCAGTCGGGGGGGCGCCTTCAGAAATTACAATGAGCAGTTCTTC
cdr3_aa: CASSRGGAFRNYNEQFF

v_call: TRBV6-5
j_call: TRBJ1-4
d_call: TRBD1
clone_size: -
cdr3_nt: TGTGCCAGCAGTTCAGACAGGGCCTCGGGAAAACTGTTTTTT
cdr3_aa: CASSSDRASGKLFF

v_call: TRBV9
j_call: TRBJ2-3
d_call: TRBD1
clone_size: once
cdr3_nt: TGTGCCAGCAGTGTGGGTGGACAGGGGGCACAGGATACGCAGTATTTT
cdr3_aa: CASSVGGQGAQDTQYF

v_call: TRBV6-6
j_call: TRBJ1-5
d_call: -
clone_size: -
cdr3_nt: TGTGCCAGCACCACGGGTTGGGAGCCCCAGCATTTT
cdr3_aa: CASTTGWEPQHF

v_call: TRBV2
j_call: TRBJ1-5
d_call: -
clone_size: -
cdr3_nt: TGTGCCAGCAGTGACAGGTATAGCAATCAGCCCCAGCATTTT
cdr3_aa: CASSDRYSNQPQHF

v_call: TRBV4-1
j_call: TRBJ1-1
d_call: -
clone_size: once
cdr3_nt: TGCGCCAGCAGCCCGGATTACAGGAGCACTGAAGCTTTCTTT
cdr3_aa: CASSPDYRSTEAFF

v_call: TRBV6-5
j_call: TRBJ1-6
d_call: TRBD1
clone_size: -
cdr3_nt: TGTGCCAGCAGGTTCGACAGGGACGAGAGTTCACCCCTCCACTTT
cdr3_aa: CASRFDRDESSPLHF

v_call: TRBV7-2
j_call: TRBJ2-3
d_call: TRBD2
clone_size: -
cdr3_nt: TGTGCCAGCACCGGGACTACCAGCACAGATACGCAGTATTTT
cdr3_aa: CASTGTTSTDTQYF

v_call: TRBV2
j_call: TRBJ2-2
d_call: TRBD1
clone_size: -
cdr3_nt: TGTGCCAGCCGTCCGGACAGGGGGAACACCGGGGAGCTGTTTTTT
cdr3_aa: CASRPDRGNTGELFF

v_call: TRBV6-5
j_call: TRBJ1-1
d_call: -
clone_size: -
cdr3_nt: TGTGCCAGCACCCCCCCGAGAGGTACTGAAGCTTTCTTT
cdr3_aa: CASTPPRGTEAFF

v_call: TRBV9
j_call: TRBJ1-2
d_call: -
clone_size: -
cdr3_nt: TGTGCCAGCAGCGTAGGGGCGGGGGGCGCCTATGGCTACACCTTC
cdr3_aa: CASSVGAGGAYGYTF

v_call: TRBV2
j_call: TRBJ2-1
d_call: TRBD2
clone_size: -
cdr3_nt: TGTGCCAGCAGCGGCTATGGACTAGCGGGGAGAAACAATGAGCAGTTCTTC
cdr3_aa: CASSGYGLAGRNNEQFF

v_call: TRBV19
j_call: TRBJ2-1
d_call: TRBD1
clone_size: -
cdr3_nt: TGTGCCACCAAGAGGCAGGGGGAACGGAATGAGCAGTTCTTC
cdr3_aa: CATKRQGERNEQFF

v_call: TRBV6-6
j_call: TRBJ2-3
d_call: TRBD2
clone_size: once
cdr3_nt: TGTGCCAGCAGTTACAGACTAGCGGGGGCCACAGATACGCAGTATTTT
cdr3_aa: CASSYRLAGATDTQYF